This T cell receptor (beta chain) stems from a study of T-cell reconstitution after alpha-beta-depleted transplantation in children. Construction of the TCRbeta library involved unique molecular identifiers. TCRdb re-called the PCR reads with MiXCR, one entry per CDR3 protein. The sample carries 240,000 or so distinct CDR3 sequences, 7.5% to 9.5% recorded once. There are 16 residues in the CDR3. Germline V gene lookup returns CDR1 SGHNT and CDR2 YENEEA. V was cut by 0 bases and J by 3 bases, with 13 bases left in between. The source material was PBMCs, mostly from graft donor cells, sampled 180 days after TCRalphabeta/CD19-depleted stem cell transplant. The TCR comes from a male patient aged 10 to 17 who had a stem cell transplant for acute lymphoblastic leukemia, so the T cells may come from the graft donor. The V and J genes are TRBV11-3 and TRBJ2-3, with a weak D call TRBD1 (5 bases). The CDR3 reads CASSLDRGQGTDTQYF. In DNA, the CDR3 is TGTGCCAGCAGCTTAGATCGTGGCCAGGGAACAGATACGCAGTATTTT.